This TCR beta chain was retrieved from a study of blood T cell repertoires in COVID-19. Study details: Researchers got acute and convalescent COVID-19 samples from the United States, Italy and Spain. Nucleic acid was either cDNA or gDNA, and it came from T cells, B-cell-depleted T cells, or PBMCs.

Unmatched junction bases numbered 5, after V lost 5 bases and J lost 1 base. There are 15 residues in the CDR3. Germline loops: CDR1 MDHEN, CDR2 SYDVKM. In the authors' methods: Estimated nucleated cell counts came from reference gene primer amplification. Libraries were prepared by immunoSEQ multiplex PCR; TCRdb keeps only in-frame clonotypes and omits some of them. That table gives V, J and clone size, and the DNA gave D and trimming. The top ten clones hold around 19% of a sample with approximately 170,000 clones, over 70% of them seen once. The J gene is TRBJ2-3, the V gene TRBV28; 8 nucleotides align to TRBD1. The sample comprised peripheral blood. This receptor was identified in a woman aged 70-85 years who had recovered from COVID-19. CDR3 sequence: CASSTPGQGTDTQYF. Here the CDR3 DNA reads TGTGCCAGCAGTACCCCGGGACAGGGCACAGATACGCAGTATTTT.